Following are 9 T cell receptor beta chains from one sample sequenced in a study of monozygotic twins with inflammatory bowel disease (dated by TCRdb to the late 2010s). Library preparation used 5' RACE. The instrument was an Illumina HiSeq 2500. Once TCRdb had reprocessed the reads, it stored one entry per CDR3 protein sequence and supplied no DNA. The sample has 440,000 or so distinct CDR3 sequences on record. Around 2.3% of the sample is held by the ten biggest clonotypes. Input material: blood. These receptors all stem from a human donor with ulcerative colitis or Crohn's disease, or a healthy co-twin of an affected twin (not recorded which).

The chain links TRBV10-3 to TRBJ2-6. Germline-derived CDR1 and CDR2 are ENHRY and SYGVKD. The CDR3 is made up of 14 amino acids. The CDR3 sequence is CAISESIGANVLTF.

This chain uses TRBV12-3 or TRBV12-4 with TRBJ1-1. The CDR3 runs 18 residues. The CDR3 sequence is CASSSKLVLGPMNTEAFF.

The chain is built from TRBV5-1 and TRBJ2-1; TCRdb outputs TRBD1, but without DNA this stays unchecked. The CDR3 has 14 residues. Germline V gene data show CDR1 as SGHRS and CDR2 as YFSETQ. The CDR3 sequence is CASSLGQGTNEQFF.

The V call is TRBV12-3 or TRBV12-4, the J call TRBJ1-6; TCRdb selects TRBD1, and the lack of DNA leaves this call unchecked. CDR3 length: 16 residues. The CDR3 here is CASSRVLLRGTSPLHF.

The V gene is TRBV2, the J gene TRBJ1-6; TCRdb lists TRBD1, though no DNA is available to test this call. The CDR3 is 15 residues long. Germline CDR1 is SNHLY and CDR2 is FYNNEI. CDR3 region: CASSDGDRARSPLHF.

CDR3 sequence reads: CASSPLPGTSETQYF. The gene calls are TRBV18 and TRBJ2-5; the D call of TRBD2 rests on TCRdb alone, since no DNA is present to check it. The CDR3 is 15 residues long. From germline, CDR1 is KGHSH and CDR2 LQKENI.

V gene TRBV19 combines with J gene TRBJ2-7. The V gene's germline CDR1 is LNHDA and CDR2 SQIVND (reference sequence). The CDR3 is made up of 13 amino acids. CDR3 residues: CASSTQLFYEQYF.

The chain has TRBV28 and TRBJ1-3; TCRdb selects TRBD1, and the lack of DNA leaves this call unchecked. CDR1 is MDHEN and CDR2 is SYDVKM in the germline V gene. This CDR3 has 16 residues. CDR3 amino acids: CASTSHEEGTGNTIYF.

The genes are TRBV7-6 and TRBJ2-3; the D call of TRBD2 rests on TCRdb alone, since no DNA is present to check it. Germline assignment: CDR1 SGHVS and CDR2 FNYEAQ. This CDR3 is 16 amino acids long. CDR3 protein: CASSLGSSGSADTQYF.